The rows below give T cell receptor beta chains drawn from one sample of a study of T cells in Graves' hyperthyroidism and ophthalmopathy. TCRdb processed the multiplex PCR reads anew with MiXCR; each CDR3 protein has one entry. The table lists about 520,000 distinct CDR3 sequences, approximately 25% of them singletons. The sample consisted of blood. These receptors all stem from a woman in her 30s with Graves' ophthalmopathy. Both conserved end residues are part of each CDR3. A D gene is named only where the DNA matches it firmly. Size is stated for part of the rows, as once, few or many counts, or as a class when the clone is expanded.

V gene	D gene	clone size	J gene	CDR3 protein	CDR3 DNA
TRBV6-1	NA	few	TRBJ1-1	CAIQDRDTEAFF	TGTGCCATCCAAGACCGGGACACTGAAGCTTTCTTT
TRBV20-1	NA	NA	TRBJ1-1	CSAFGAGDEAFF	TGCAGCGCGTTTGGGGCAGGGGATGAAGCTTTCTTT
TRBV6-5	NA	many	TRBJ1-2	CASSYGGYEGRTSGYTF	TGTGCCAGCAGTTACGGGGGGTATGAGGGGCGAACGAGTGGCTACACCTTC
TRBV6-5	TRBD1	NA	TRBJ2-5	CASRHSTGGAETQYF	TGTGCCAGCAGGCACTCGACAGGGGGCGCAGAGACCCAGTACTTC
TRBV12-5	NA	NA	TRBJ1-1	CASGAGGNTEAFF	TGTGCTAGTGGCGCGGGGGGCAACACTGAAGCTTTCTTT
TRBV10-3	NA	many	TRBJ1-2	CAISERDQQGGGYTF	TGTGCCATCAGTGAGCGGGACCAACAGGGAGGTGGCTACACCTTC
TRBV12-3/TRBV12-4	NA	NA	TRBJ1-5	CASSREVQPQHF	TGTGCCAGCAGTAGGGAAGTTCAGCCCCAGCATTTT
TRBV7-3	NA	NA	TRBJ1-3	CASSLTSGDTIYF	TGTGCCAGCAGCTTAACGTCTGGGGACACCATATATTTT
TRBV29-1	NA	many	TRBJ1-1	CSAYLDSNTEAFF	TGCAGCGCCTACCTGGATTCGAACACTGAAGCTTTCTTT
TRBV6-2/TRBV6-3	TRBD1	few	TRBJ2-2	CASSPDPGQGSLHTGELFF	TGTGCCAGCAGTCCAGACCCGGGACAGGGTTCTTTGCACACCGGGGAGCTGTTTTTT
TRBV10-3	TRBD2	NA	TRBJ2-5	CATLAGGLKTQYF	TGTGCCACACTAGCGGGGGGGCTTAAGACCCAGTACTTC
TRBV19	NA	many	TRBJ1-1	CASADRITEAFF	TGTGCCAGCGCCGACAGGATCACTGAAGCTTTCTTT
TRBV6-2/TRBV6-3	NA	many	TRBJ1-1	CASRQSNATEAFF	TGTGCCAGCAGACAGAGTAATGCCACTGAAGCTTTCTTT
TRBV5-1	NA	many	TRBJ2-6	CASSLQGRDSGANVLTF	TGCGCCAGCAGCTTGCAGGGACGGGACTCTGGGGCCAACGTCCTGACTTTC
TRBV4-2	TRBD1	many	TRBJ2-7	CASSQEGQFAEQYF	TGTGCCAGCAGCCAAGAGGGACAGTTTGCCGAGCAGTACTTC
TRBV28	NA	NA	TRBJ1-1	CASSSGQTLNTEAFF	TGTGCCAGCAGCTCCGGACAGACCTTGAACACTGAAGCTTTCTTT
TRBV5-1	TRBD2	few	TRBJ2-5	CASSASRGAGRETQYF	TGCGCCAGCAGCGCCTCGCGGGGGGCTGGACGGGAGACCCAGTACTTC
TRBV7-9	NA	NA	TRBJ2-5	CASVAGETQYF	TGTGCCAGCGTCGCGGGGGAGACCCAGTACTTC
TRBV29-1	TRBD1	once	TRBJ1-3	CSVETGGNTIYF	TGCAGCGTTGAGACAGGGGGAAACACCATATATTTT
TRBV7-6	NA	NA	TRBJ1-5	CASSLAAHQPQHF	TGTGCCAGCAGCTTAGCGGCCCACCAGCCCCAGCATTTT
TRBV6-2/TRBV6-3	TRBD1	many	TRBJ1-1	CASRTGGGGWNTEAFF	TGTGCCAGCAGAACAGGGGGAGGGGGCTGGAACACTGAAGCTTTCTTT
TRBV12-3/TRBV12-4	TRBD1	NA	TRBJ1-1	CASSSTRQGFDTEAFF	TGTGCCAGCAGTTCGACTCGACAGGGGTTTGACACTGAAGCTTTCTTT
TRBV6-1	NA	few	TRBJ1-2	CASSEAPDNYGYTF	TGTGCCAGCAGTGAAGCTCCGGATAACTATGGCTACACCTTC
TRBV27	TRBD1	NA	TRBJ2-7	CASKKGRGPDEQYF	TGTGCCAGCAAAAAGGGCAGGGGGCCTGACGAGCAGTACTTC
TRBV11-2	NA	many	TRBJ2-7	CASSQLGVPGGEQYF	TGTGCCAGCAGCCAGCTAGGGGTTCCCGGTGGGGAGCAGTACTTC
TRBV7-8	TRBD1	many	TRBJ1-3	CASSLEVGQGSGNTIYF	TGTGCCAGCAGCTTAGAGGTGGGACAGGGGTCCGGAAACACCATATATTTT
TRBV6-1	NA	NA	TRBJ1-1	CASSESLLNTEAFF	TGTGCCAGCAGTGAATCCCTCCTGAACACTGAAGCTTTCTTT